The 27 T cell receptor beta chains below come from one sample, sequenced in a study of blood T cell repertoires in COVID-19. Profiled with immunoSEQ multiplex PCR; TCRdb holds only in-frame clones, not every one. The sample has more than 65,000 clones, approximately 86% seen once. Sequenced material: peripheral blood. The receptor source for this set is a woman between 45 and 60 years old with acute or convalescent COVID-19.

A remark on this clone: Other DNA sequences in the same sample also yield this CDR3. The chain links TRBV29-1 to TRBJ1-3; TRBD1 might be the D (5 bases). Between the trimmed V and J ends, which lost 4 bases and 4 bases, there was a span of 11 bases. CDR1 SQVTM and CDR2 ANQGSEA come from the germline V gene. This CDR3 is built from 13 residues. The CDR3 DNA is TGCAGCGTTGCGGGGGATACCGGAAACACCATATATTTT. Amino acids: CSVAGDTGNTIYF.

J is TRBJ1-2 and V is TRBV19, with unresolved D. Trimming removed 1 base at V and 8 bases at J, with 17 bases between. The CDR3 runs 15 residues. Per germline, CDR1 LNHDA and CDR2 SQIVND (reference sequence). CDR3 loop: CASSIAIPGYGGYTF. CDR3 bases: TGTGCCAGTAGTATAGCGATTCCGGGATATGGCGGCTACACCTTC.

The rearrangement uses TRBV4-1 and TRBJ2-1; 12 positions agree with TRBD2. Germline assignment: CDR1 MGHRA and CDR2 YSYEKL. The CDR3 length is 16 residues. V gave up 3 bases and J gave up 6 bases; unmatched junction bases: 6. The CDR3 sequence: CASSHQPGLAGNEQFF. CDR3 in DNA: TGCGCCAGCAGCCACCAGCCGGGACTAGCGGGCAATGAGCAGTTCTTC.

The genes are TRBV2 and TRBJ2-1; D is ambiguous. The CDR3 runs to 12 residues. Germline lookup yields CDR1 SNHLY and CDR2 FYNNEI. The V end lost 6 bases, the J end lost 6 bases, and 9 bases lay between the germline ends. The CDR3 loop is CASRTLANEQFF. Written as DNA, the CDR3 is TGTGCCAGCAGAACATTGGCCAATGAGCAGTTCTTC.

This clone has just a few counts. This chain joins TRBV11-2 and TRBJ2-7; TRBD1 aligns across 10 bases. V lost 1 base and J lost 2; bases outside the gene matches: 2. Looked up from germline, CDR1 is SGHAT and CDR2 is FQNNGV. The CDR3 loop spans 15 amino acids. The CDR3 loop is CASSLGQGAPYEQYF. As DNA, the CDR3 is TGTGCCAGCAGCTTAGGACAGGGGGCCCCCTACGAGCAGTACTTC.

The chain is built from TRBV5-1 and TRBJ2-3, with D possibly TRBD1 on 5 matching bases. CDR1 and CDR2 (germline): SGHRS, YFSETQ. V was pared by 3 bases and J by 1 base, with 12 bases between. The CDR3 consists of 15 residues. CDR3 sequence: CASSSVLGGTDTQYF. The CDR3 DNA follows: TGCGCCAGCAGCTCTGTCCTAGGGGGCACAGATACGCAGTATTTT.

The chain recombines TRBV6-5 with TRBJ2-2; possibly TRBD1 for D (6 bases). CDR1 MNHEY and CDR2 SVGAGI come from the germline V gene. V shed 4 bases and J shed 1 base, with 10 bases lying between them. CDR3 size: 15 residues. As DNA, the CDR3 is TGTGCCAGCAGTTTCGGGACAAGGAACACCGGGGAGCTGTTTTTT. Encoded protein: CASSFGTRNTGELFF.

This chain connects TRBV5-8 to TRBJ1-2; unclear D gene. This CDR3 region has 13 residues. Germline assignment: CDR1 SGHTS and CDR2 YDEGEE. Trimming cost V 4 bases and J 7 bases, with 14 bases left between them. CDR3 amino acids: CASSPRIVTGYTF. The CDR3 DNA follows: TGTGCCAGCAGCCCTCGCATAGTAACTGGCTACACCTTC.

The DNA of the CDR3 is TGTGCCAGCAGCTTGGCCGCACAGGTCCTTTTCTACGAGCAGTACTTC. This gives the protein CASSLAAQVLFYEQYF. V gene TRBV5-6 combines with J gene TRBJ2-7, with D possibly being TRBD1 (5 bases). V was pared by 0 bases and J by 3 bases, with 16 bases between. The length of the CDR3 is 16 residues. Germline V gene data show CDR1 as SGHDT and CDR2 as YYEEEE.

The chain couples TRBV4-2 to TRBJ2-5, with 11 bases lining up with TRBD2. Trimming at V came to 2 bases and at J to 2 bases, leaving 10 bases not matched to a gene. Germline CDR1 LGHNA, CDR2 YNFKEQ. The length of the CDR3 is 18 residues. The CDR3, as DNA: TGTGCCAGCAGCCAACACACTAGCGGGAGTACGAGGCAAGAGACCCAGTACTTC. This sequence encodes CASSQHTSGSTRQETQYF.

The chain is built from TRBV9 and TRBJ1-6, with D unresolved. CDR3 length: 15 residues. CDR1 is SGDLS and CDR2 is YYNGEE in the germline V gene. The germline V and J ends were trimmed by 0 bases and 7 bases, with 11 bases remaining between them. The CDR3 loop is CASSVAQEPNSPLHF. For the CDR3, the DNA is TGTGCCAGCAGCGTAGCCCAAGAGCCAAATTCACCCCTCCACTTT.

The chain has TRBV2 and TRBJ2-5, with TRBD2 as a possible D gene (6 bases). CDR3 length: 13 residues. The V gene lost 4 bases and the J gene lost 1 base, with 7 bases spanning the gap. Per germline, CDR1 SNHLY and CDR2 FYNNEI. CDR3 sequence: CASSASVQETQYF. CDR3 nucleotide sequence: TGTGCCAGCAGTGCTAGCGTCCAAGAGACCCAGTACTTC.

J is TRBJ2-1 and V is TRBV30; 12 bases map to TRBD2. V shed 0 bases and J 7 bases; nucleotides not matched to a gene: 4. The CDR3 length is 15 residues. CDR1 and CDR2 from the germline V gene are GTSNPN and SVGIG (reference sequence). As DNA, the CDR3 is TGTGCCTGGAGTGTACTAGCGGGGGGATCAAATGAGCAGTTCTTC. It codes for CAWSVLAGGSNEQFF.

V and J are TRBV7-6 and TRBJ2-2; 8 bases are shared with TRBD1. Germline CDR1 is SGHVS and CDR2 is FNYEAQ. The CDR3 extends over 16 amino acids. V shed 0 bases, J shed 1 base, and the junction held 1 base outside the gene matches. CDR3 region: CASSLAGTGNTGELFF. The CDR3 coding sequence is TGTGCCAGCAGCTTAGCGGGGACAGGGAACACCGGGGAGCTGTTTTTT. The full variable domain, completed using reference TRBV7-6 and TRBJ2-2, is GAGVSQSPRYKVTKRGQDVALRCDPISGHVSLYWYRQALGQGPEFLTYFNYEAQQDKSGLPNDRFSAERPEGSISTLTIQRTEQRDSAMYRCASSLAGTGNTGELFFGEGSRLTVL.

This chain uses TRBV9 with TRBJ2-2; TRBD2 aligns across 14 bases. With 7 bases clipped from V and 3 bases from J, the junction kept 11 bases outside the gene matches. The CDR3 spans 18 residues. The germline V gene encodes CDR1 SGDLS and CDR2 YYNGEE. The CDR3 reads CASHDHGLAGGDTGELFF. As DNA, the CDR3 is TGTGCCAGCCACGACCACGGACTAGCGGGGGGCGACACCGGGGAGCTGTTTTTT.

This chain joins TRBV4-3 and TRBJ2-7; 8 bases align to TRBD2. CDR3 length: 14 residues. The germline V gene encodes CDR1 LGHNA and CDR2 YSLEER. V lost 3 bases and J lost 3; bases outside the gene matches: 4. In DNA, the CDR3 is TGCGCCAGCAGCCAGGTAGCGGGAAACTACGAGCAGTACTTC. It codes for CASSQVAGNYEQYF.

This clone appeared a few times. This chain uses TRBV9 with TRBJ2-1; 13 nucleotides match TRBD2. J was trimmed by 7 bases and V by 4 bases; bases with no gene match: 8. The length of the CDR3 is 16 residues. Germline CDR1 is SGDLS and CDR2 is YYNGEE. Written as DNA, the CDR3 is TGTGCCAGCAGCCCTGGACTAGCGGGAGCGGAGAATGAGCAGTTCTTC. Amino acids: CASSPGLAGAENEQFF.

The V and J genes are TRBV12-3 or TRBV12-4 and TRBJ1-1; D is ambiguous. Trimming pared 8 bases from V and 1 base from J, leaving 11 bases between. The CDR3 sequence is 13 residues long. Here the CDR3 reads CASSSSGNTEAFF. CDR3 DNA sequence: TGTGCCAGCTCCTCAAGCGGGAACACTGAAGCTTTCTTT.

This clone turned up a few times. This chain uses TRBV19 with TRBJ1-2; the match to TRBD1 covers 9 bases. CDR1 and CDR2 from the germline V gene are LNHDA and SQIVND (reference sequence). This CDR3 spans 15 amino acids. The V gene end was trimmed by 5 bases and the J gene end by 0 bases; junction bases not matched to a gene: 4. The CDR3 sequence: CASSPTGGTNYGYTF. The CDR3 DNA reads as TGTGCCAGTAGTCCGACAGGGGGTACTAACTATGGCTACACCTTC.

The chain joins TRBV2 to TRBJ1-4; possible D gene TRBD1, 6 bases. Between the trimmed V and J ends, which lost 5 bases and 8 bases, there was a span of 18 bases. The CDR3 is made up of 15 amino acids. In germline, CDR1 is SNHLY, CDR2 FYNNEI. As DNA, the CDR3 is TGTGCCAGCAGTCCTCCGACAGGCCCTCAGGAAAAACTGTTTTTT. It specifies CASSPPTGPQEKLFF.

The rearrangement uses TRBV6-5 and TRBJ1-1; 7 bases are shared with TRBD1. The CDR3 has 14 residues. J gave up 4 bases and V 8 bases, and 10 bases lay outside the gene matches. Germline V lookup: CDR1 MNHEY, CDR2 SVGAGI. The DNA of the CDR3 is TGTGCCAGCTCCGGGACAGCGCACATCACTGAAGCTTTCTTT. Translation: CASSGTAHITEAFF.

The chain combines TRBV5-1 with TRBJ1-4, with D maybe TRBD1 (5 bases). V was cut by 4 bases and J by 7 bases, with 17 bases left in between. The germline V gene encodes CDR1 SGHRS and CDR2 YFSETQ. The CDR3 consists of 15 residues. CDR3: CASSVGLSGTEKLFF. The CDR3, as DNA: TGCGCCAGCAGCGTGGGGCTAAGCGGGACTGAAAAACTGTTTTTT.

The J gene is TRBJ1-6, the V gene TRBV15; D is undetermined. Per germline, CDR1 LNHNV and CDR2 YYDKDF (reference sequence). The CDR3 has 14 residues. V lost 0 bases and J 7 bases, leaving 7 bases between the germline ends. The CDR3 reads CATSRDYGNSPLHF. As DNA, the CDR3 is TGTGCCACCAGCAGAGATTACGGGAATTCACCCCTCCACTTT.

A remark on this clone: This same CDR3 is encoded by further DNA sequences in the sample. The chain is built from TRBV18 and TRBJ1-5, with D possibly matching TRBD1 (6 bases). Germline V gene sequence: CDR1 KGHSH, CDR2 LQKENI. There are 15 residues in the CDR3. The V gene lost 3 bases and the J gene lost 0 bases, with 9 bases spanning the gap. The CDR3 nucleotides are TGTGCCAGCTCACCGGACAGTTATAGCAATCAGCCCCAGCATTTT. Protein sequence: CASSPDSYSNQPQHF.

The chain combines TRBV11-3 with TRBJ2-1, with D possibly being TRBD2 (6 bases). The length of the CDR3 is 13 residues. V was cut by 5 bases and J by 5 bases, with 10 bases left in between. The germline V gene has CDR1 SGHNT and CDR2 YENEEA. The CDR3 DNA follows: TGTGCCAGCAGCCAGGGACTGGACAATGAGCAGTTCTTC. This codes for CASSQGLDNEQFF.

This rearrangement joins TRBV6-5 to TRBJ2-3; D might be TRBD1 (5 bases). V lost 2 bases, J lost 6 bases, and 6 bases lay in between. Germline V gene lookup returns CDR1 MNHEY and CDR2 SVGAGI. The CDR3 contains 12 residues. CDR3: CASSYPGDTQYF. The CDR3 nucleotides read TGTGCCAGCAGTTACCCAGGGGATACGCAGTATTTT.

The rearrangement links TRBV5-4 to TRBJ2-4, with D perhaps matching TRBD1 (5 bases). The V and J ends lost 0 bases and 1 base respectively, with 5 bases between them. The length of the CDR3 is 14 residues. The germline V gene encodes CDR1 SGHNT and CDR2 YYREEE (reference sequence). The CDR3 spells CASSLGGAKNIQYF. As DNA, the CDR3 is TGTGCCAGCAGCTTGGGGGGCGCCAAAAACATTCAGTACTTC.